Listed here are 22 T cell receptor beta chains from one sample, sequenced in a study of cytomegalovirus exposure and HLA in healthy donors. PCR employed 60 Vbeta and 13 Jbeta primers. Measured with immunoSEQ multiplex PCR; TCRdb has only the in-frame clones, and not every one. The top ten hold approximately 2.2% of the sample, which has roughly 200,000 clones, over 75% seen once. The sequenced sample was PBMCs. The receptors originated from a woman aged 45-65 years in good health and CMV-seronegative.

The CDR3 here is CASLSGANEKLFF. For the CDR3, the DNA is TGTGCCAGCTTAAGCGGGGCTAATGAAAAACTGTTTTTT. The rearrangement joins TRBV28 to TRBJ1-4; no definite D call. The germline V and J ends were trimmed by 8 bases and 3 bases, with 10 bases remaining between them. The length of the CDR3 is 13 residues. CDR1 MDHEN and CDR2 SYDVKM come from the germline V gene.

The V and J genes are TRBV30 and TRBJ1-2; 7 bases match TRBD1. Germline lookup yields CDR1 GTSNPN and CDR2 SVGIG (reference sequence). V lost 2 bases, J lost 4 bases, and 16 bases stayed unmatched. The CDR3 runs to 17 residues. This CDR3 reads CAWSTALSGGPAYGYTF. The CDR3 nucleotides are TGTGCCTGGAGTACGGCCCTCTCAGGGGGTCCGGCCTATGGCTACACCTTC.

V and J are TRBV5-1 and TRBJ2-3; 7 bases line up with TRBD1. With V trimmed by 6 bases and J by 3 bases, 7 bases remained unmatched. The germline CDR1 and CDR2 sequences are SGHRS and YFSETQ. This CDR3 is built from 14 residues. CDR3 amino acids: CASNDRVGTDTQYF. In DNA form, the CDR3 reads TGCGCCAGCAACGACAGGGTGGGGACAGATACGCAGTATTTT.

The gene calls are TRBV7-9 and TRBJ2-7; 8 bases agree with TRBD2. Per germline, CDR1 SEHNR and CDR2 FQNEAQ (reference sequence). Germline trimming cut 3 bases from V and 4 bases from J; bases unmatched to any gene: 2. The length of the CDR3 is 13 residues. The CDR3 reads CASSLSGGYEQYF. Written as DNA, the CDR3 is TGTGCCAGCAGCTTGAGCGGGGGTTACGAGCAGTACTTC.

This clone was seen just once. The chain recombines TRBV28 with TRBJ1-4; possible D gene TRBD1, 5 bases. The germline V gene has CDR1 MDHEN and CDR2 SYDVKM. The CDR3 spans 14 residues. The V end lost 7 bases, the J end lost 0 bases, and 9 bases lay between the germline ends. The CDR3 loop reads CASTKGATNEKLFF. CDR3 nucleotides: TGTGCCAGCACAAAAGGGGCAACTAATGAAAAACTGTTTTTT.

Turning to this clone: This same CDR3 is encoded by further DNA sequences in the sample. The chain couples TRBV11-3 to TRBJ2-6; a possible D gene is TRBD1 (5 bases). With 4 bases removed from V and 1 base from J, the gap between germline ends came to 5 bases. Germline loops: CDR1 SGHNT, CDR2 YENEEA. This CDR3 has 14 amino acids. The CDR3 loop is CASSSGSGANVLTF. The CDR3 bases are TGTGCCAGCAGCTCAGGGTCTGGGGCCAACGTCCTGACTTTC.

This chain joins TRBV30 and TRBJ2-1, with 8 nucleotides matching TRBD1. Germline V gene sequence: CDR1 GTSNPN, CDR2 SVGIG (reference sequence). This CDR3 is built from 15 residues. V gave up 2 bases and J gave up 10 bases; unmatched junction bases: 13. CDR3 coding DNA: TGTGCCTGGAGTAACGGACAGGGTAAAGCAGGGGAGCAGTTCTTC. It translates to CAWSNGQGKAGEQFF.

This chain connects TRBV28 to TRBJ1-1; 8 bases are a match to TRBD1. This CDR3 spans 16 amino acids. The V and J ends lost 7 bases and 2 bases, in that order; junction bases with no gene match: 12. Germline V gene sequence: CDR1 MDHEN, CDR2 SYDVKM. As DNA, the CDR3 is TGTGCCAGCACCCCAATCGGGACAGGTTTAAACACTGAAGCTTTCTTT. This gives the protein CASTPIGTGLNTEAFF. The entire variable domain, with the rest obtained from reference TRBV28 and TRBJ1-1, is as follows: DVKVTQSSRYLVKRTGEKVFLECVQDMDHENMFWYRQDPGLGLRLIYFSYDVKMKEKGDIPEGYSVSREKKERFSLILESASTNQTSMYLCASTPIGTGLNTEAFFGQGTRLTVV.

This CDR3 reads CASSRTGTGYEKLFF. Here the CDR3 DNA reads TGCGCCAGCAGTCGAACCGGGACAGGGTATGAAAAACTGTTTTTT. This rearrangement joins TRBV5-1 to TRBJ1-4; 9 bases fit TRBD1. The length of the CDR3 is 15 residues. The germline CDR1 and CDR2 sequences are SGHRS and YFSETQ. The V segment lost 5 bases and the J segment 6 bases; nucleotides outside the gene matches: 8.

This chain uses TRBV15 with TRBJ2-7; possible D gene TRBD1, 6 bases. CDR3 length: 13 amino acids. V dropped 5 bases and J dropped 5 bases, with 13 bases sitting between them. In germline, CDR1 is LNHNV, CDR2 YYDKDF (reference sequence). As DNA, the CDR3 is TGTGCCACCAGCGCAGGGGTTATCGACGAGCAGTACTTC. Amino acids: CATSAGVIDEQYF.

Details on this clone: Other nucleotide sequences from this sample produce the same CDR3. This chain joins TRBV6-1 and TRBJ2-7; tentatively, D is TRBD2 (6 bases). The germline CDR1 and CDR2 sequences are MNHNS and SASEGT. The ends were cut back, 3 bases at V and 0 bases at J, with 12 bases in the middle. This CDR3 spans 15 amino acids. CDR3 DNA sequence: TGTGCCAGCAGTGAGCACGGGGGTAGCTCCTACGAGCAGTACTTC. This encodes CASSEHGGSSYEQYF.

This chain joins TRBV7-2 and TRBJ2-1, with a weak D call TRBD2 (6 bases). V dropped 4 bases and J dropped 5 bases, with 12 bases sitting between them. The CDR3 spans 14 residues. Germline CDR1 reads SGHTA; CDR2 reads FQGNSA. The CDR3 DNA reads as TGTGCCAGCAGCTACTATGGCGGGAACAATGAGCAGTTCTTC. Protein sequence: CASSYYGGNNEQFF.

This rearrangement joins TRBV5-1 to TRBJ1-2; 8 bases fit TRBD1. From germline, CDR1 is SGHRS and CDR2 YFSETQ. This CDR3 has 14 residues. Unmatched junction bases numbered 4, after V lost 3 bases and J lost 3 bases. CDR3 nucleotide sequence: TGCGCCAGCAGCTCAGAGACAGGGGACTATGGCTACACCTTC. Translation gives CASSSETGDYGYTF.

The genes are TRBV5-1 and TRBJ2-3, with 10 bases fitting TRBD2. CDR1 SGHRS and CDR2 YFSETQ come from the germline V gene. CDR3 length equals 17 residues. V lost 1 base, J lost 0 bases, and 5 bases stayed unmatched. CDR3 in DNA: TGCGCCAGCAGCTTGCGGCAACTAGCGGGGAGCACAGATACGCAGTATTTT. Translation gives CASSLRQLAGSTDTQYF.

The chain carries TRBV19 and TRBJ2-7; 10 bases align to TRBD2. The ends lost 7 bases at V and 3 bases at J; junction bases unmatched: 6. There are 14 residues in the CDR3. The germline gives CDR1 LNHDA, CDR2 SQIVND (reference sequence). The CDR3, as DNA: TGTGCCAGTACCTCCGCTAGCGGGAGCTACGAGCAGTACTTC. Amino acid sequence: CASTSASGSYEQYF.

This chain uses TRBV28 with TRBJ2-7, with a possible D match to TRBD1 (6 bases). CDR3 length: 14 amino acids. Trimming stripped 5 bases from V and 2 bases from J, with 13 bases between. Germline V gene sequence: CDR1 MDHEN, CDR2 SYDVKM. CDR3 sequence (DNA): TGTGCCAGCAGTCGCTCCCAGGGGACCTACGAGCAGTACTTC. It is translated as CASSRSQGTYEQYF.

This sequence joins TRBV5-1 and TRBJ1-2, with D perhaps TRBD1 (5 bases). Germline lookup yields CDR1 SGHRS and CDR2 YFSETQ. CDR3 length equals 14 residues. V was clipped by 7 bases and J by 2 bases, with 15 bases between them. In nucleotides, the CDR3 is TGCGCCAGCTCCCTTGGGGGAGGGAACTATGGCTACACCTTC. Its translation is CASSLGGGNYGYTF.

The rearrangement joins TRBV5-1 to TRBJ1-1, with TRBD1 as a possible D gene (5 bases). Germline V gene lookup returns CDR1 SGHRS and CDR2 YFSETQ. V was clipped by 7 bases and J by 7 bases, with 17 bases between them. The CDR3 totals 13 residues. CDR3 bases: TGCGCCAGCCGACTCTCGGAGGGGATTGAAGCTTTCTTT. Amino acids: CASRLSEGIEAFF.

The V call is TRBV30, the J call TRBJ1-1, with D uncertain. This CDR3 has 10 amino acids. The germline V gene encodes CDR1 GTSNPN and CDR2 SVGIG (reference sequence). Trimming took off 6 bases at V and 9 bases at J, with 11 bases between the two ends. The CDR3 protein is CACTGLKAFF. CDR3 coding DNA: TGTGCCTGCACCGGACTTAAAGCTTTCTTT.

The chain employs TRBV7-7 and TRBJ2-5; TRBD1 matches 11 bases. From germline, CDR1 is SSHAT and CDR2 FNYEAQ (reference sequence). With 5 bases clipped from V and 2 bases from J, the junction kept 10 bases outside the gene matches. CDR3 length: 17 residues. CDR3 bases: TGTGCCAGCAGCAAGAAGGGACAGGGGGTCGGGCAAGAGACCCAGTACTTC. This sequence encodes CASSKKGQGVGQETQYF.

V and J are TRBV14 and TRBJ2-2, with D unclear. V was clipped by 6 bases and J by 3 bases, with 5 bases between them. This CDR3 contains 12 residues. Per germline, CDR1 SGHDN and CDR2 FVKESK. CDR3 DNA: TGTGCCAGCAGTCTTTACACCGGGGAGCTGTTTTTT. Protein product: CASSLYTGELFF.

V usage is TRBV6-1 and J usage is TRBJ2-3; D call uncertain. The V and J ends lost 1 base and 9 bases respectively, with 14 bases between them. The CDR3 consists of 14 residues. Germline V lookup: CDR1 MNHNS, CDR2 SASEGT. The CDR3 is CASSEDTEIRTQYF. The CDR3, as DNA: TGTGCCAGCAGTGAAGACACAGAAATAAGAACGCAGTATTTT.